This T cell receptor beta chain derives from a study of T cell changes during pregnancy in multiple sclerosis. Clones were read by immunoSEQ multiplex PCR, and TCRdb kept only the in-frame ones, dropping some. In the table there are some 70,000 clones, more than 80% of which are singletons. This CDR3 is built from 12 residues. The germline gives CDR1 KGHSH, CDR2 LQKENI. Trimming left V 2 bases short and J 4 bases short, with 4 bases between. Sequencing used peripheral blood, obtained in the second trimester of pregnancy. V and J are TRBV18 and TRBJ2-3; D unresolved. The sequence was collected from a female donor in good health, enrolled as a control in a pregnancy study. The CDR3 loop reads CASSPFSDTQYF. CDR3 nucleotide sequence: TGTGCCAGCTCACCATTCTCAGATACGCAGTATTTT.